The rows below give T cell receptor beta chains drawn from one sample of a study of blood T cell repertoires in COVID-19. The method was immunoSEQ multiplex PCR; TCRdb's version includes in-frame clones alone and lacks a portion of them. Of 140,000 to 150,000 clones listed, about nine tenths are singletons. Sequenced input: peripheral blood. The receptors derive from a man aged 50 to 60 who had recovered from COVID-19. Both conserved end residues are part of each CDR3. Fields, in order: CDR3 protein, CDR3 DNA, J gene, V gene, clone size, D gene. A D gene is named only where the DNA matches it firmly. Only some rows state a clone size, as once, few, many or a class for expanded clones.

cdr3_aa: CASSSRGTNYEQYF
cdr3_nt: TGTGCCAGCAGCTCCAGGGGTACCAACTACGAGCAGTACTTC
j_call: TRBJ2-7
v_call: TRBV13
clone_size: once
d_call: NA

cdr3_aa: CASSSQFRPGFYEQYF
cdr3_nt: TGTGCCAGCAGCTCCCAGTTCCGACCAGGATTCTACGAGCAGTACTTC
j_call: TRBJ2-7
v_call: TRBV7-9
clone_size: NA
d_call: NA

cdr3_aa: CASSLSGHSDGNTIYF
cdr3_nt: TGCGCCAGCAGCCTATCAGGACACTCTGACGGAAACACCATATATTTT
j_call: TRBJ1-3
v_call: TRBV5-1
clone_size: NA
d_call: NA

cdr3_aa: CASSQEGQGTYGYTF
cdr3_nt: TGTGCCAGCAGCCAAGAGGGACAGGGGACCTATGGCTACACCTTC
j_call: TRBJ1-2
v_call: TRBV3-1/TRBV3-2
clone_size: NA
d_call: TRBD1

cdr3_aa: CASRVGLVDTQYF
cdr3_nt: TGTGCCAGCAGGGTTGGGCTGGTAGATACGCAGTATTTT
j_call: TRBJ2-3
v_call: TRBV6-5
clone_size: NA
d_call: NA

cdr3_aa: CASSETQGVYTF
cdr3_nt: TGTGCCAGCAGTGAAACACAGGGAGTCTACACCTTC
j_call: TRBJ1-2
v_call: TRBV2
clone_size: NA
d_call: NA

cdr3_aa: CASSIGQQETQYF
cdr3_nt: TGTGCCAGTAGTATAGGACAGCAAGAGACCCAGTACTTC
j_call: TRBJ2-5
v_call: TRBV19
clone_size: once
d_call: NA

cdr3_aa: CASSEQGAIGYTF
cdr3_nt: TGTGCCAGCAGTGAACAGGGGGCCATTGGCTACACCTTC
j_call: TRBJ1-2
v_call: TRBV2
clone_size: NA
d_call: TRBD1

cdr3_aa: CATSREYAGSTDTQYF
cdr3_nt: TGTGCCACCAGCAGAGAGTATGCGGGAAGCACAGATACGCAGTATTTT
j_call: TRBJ2-3
v_call: TRBV15
clone_size: NA
d_call: NA

cdr3_aa: CASSQDRTSGSFSGANVLTF
cdr3_nt: TGCGCCAGCAGCCAAGATCGAACTAGCGGATCCTTCTCTGGGGCCAACGTCCTGACTTTC
j_call: TRBJ2-6
v_call: TRBV4-1
clone_size: NA
d_call: TRBD2

cdr3_aa: CACLPRKEAFF
cdr3_nt: TGTGCCTGTCTCCCGAGAAAAGAAGCTTTCTTT
j_call: TRBJ1-1
v_call: TRBV30
clone_size: NA
d_call: NA

cdr3_aa: CASSSGLAHNEQFF
cdr3_nt: TGTGCCAGCAGCTCTGGACTAGCCCACAATGAGCAGTTCTTC
j_call: TRBJ2-1
v_call: TRBV13
clone_size: NA
d_call: TRBD2

cdr3_aa: CASSVDSRANSPLHF
cdr3_nt: TGTGCCAGTAGTGTGGACAGCCGCGCTAATTCACCCCTCCACTTT
j_call: TRBJ1-6
v_call: TRBV19
clone_size: NA
d_call: NA

cdr3_aa: CASSLSRGPRYGYTF
cdr3_nt: TGTGCCAGCAGCTTAAGCAGGGGTCCCCGCTATGGCTACACCTTC
j_call: TRBJ1-2
v_call: TRBV7-8
clone_size: NA
d_call: NA

cdr3_aa: CSVGQMNTEAFF
cdr3_nt: TGCAGCGTAGGACAGATGAACACTGAAGCTTTCTTT
j_call: TRBJ1-1
v_call: TRBV29-1
clone_size: NA
d_call: NA

cdr3_aa: CSVERGITEAFF
cdr3_nt: TGCAGCGTTGAAAGGGGCATCACTGAAGCTTTCTTT
j_call: TRBJ1-1
v_call: TRBV29-1
clone_size: NA
d_call: NA

cdr3_aa: CASSFGQGRSYEQYF
cdr3_nt: TGTGCCAGCAGCTTCGGACAGGGCCGGTCCTACGAGCAGTACTTC
j_call: TRBJ2-7
v_call: TRBV7-9
clone_size: NA
d_call: TRBD1

cdr3_aa: CASSSTGFHTGELFF
cdr3_nt: TGTGCCAGCAGTTCGACAGGGTTTCACACCGGGGAGCTGTTTTTT
j_call: TRBJ2-2
v_call: TRBV7-6
clone_size: NA
d_call: TRBD1

cdr3_aa: CASSPGTANYGYTF
cdr3_nt: TGCGCCAGCAGCCCCGGGACAGCTAACTATGGCTACACCTTC
j_call: TRBJ1-2
v_call: TRBV5-1
clone_size: NA
d_call: TRBD1

cdr3_aa: CASSAQGNTGELFF
cdr3_nt: TGTGCCAGCAGTGCACAGGGTAACACCGGGGAGCTGTTTTTT
j_call: TRBJ2-2
v_call: TRBV6-6
clone_size: NA
d_call: NA

cdr3_aa: CASSPIDSSYNEQFF
cdr3_nt: TGTGCCAGCAGCCCCATTGATAGCTCCTACAATGAGCAGTTCTTC
j_call: TRBJ2-1
v_call: TRBV7-7
clone_size: NA
d_call: NA

cdr3_aa: CASSWDPLGQGVNTEAFF
cdr3_nt: TGTGCCAGCAGCTGGGACCCCCTAGGGCAGGGGGTGAACACTGAAGCTTTCTTT
j_call: TRBJ1-1
v_call: TRBV5-5
clone_size: once
d_call: TRBD1

cdr3_aa: CASSLASSYEQYF
cdr3_nt: TGTGCCAGCAGCTTGGCCAGCTCCTACGAGCAGTACTTC
j_call: TRBJ2-7
v_call: TRBV5-6
clone_size: NA
d_call: NA

cdr3_aa: CASSLVQESGGYTF
cdr3_nt: TGTGCCAGCAGCTTGGTTCAGGAATCTGGCGGCTACACCTTC
j_call: TRBJ1-2
v_call: TRBV5-6
clone_size: once
d_call: NA

cdr3_aa: CASSDRVPGNTIYF
cdr3_nt: TGTGCCAGCAGTGACAGGGTCCCGGGAAACACCATATATTTT
j_call: TRBJ1-3
v_call: TRBV6-1
clone_size: NA
d_call: NA

cdr3_aa: CSVEGGAGVNYNEQFF
cdr3_nt: TGCAGCGTTGAAGGTGGGGCAGGGGTGAACTACAATGAGCAGTTCTTC
j_call: TRBJ2-1
v_call: TRBV29-1
clone_size: NA
d_call: NA

cdr3_aa: CASSSDRGGTEAFF
cdr3_nt: TGCGCCAGCAGCTCGGACAGGGGTGGCACTGAAGCTTTCTTT
j_call: TRBJ1-1
v_call: TRBV5-1
clone_size: NA
d_call: TRBD1

cdr3_aa: CASSSGLGRETQYF
cdr3_nt: TGTGCCAGCAGCAGCGGACTAGGCCGAGAGACCCAGTACTTC
j_call: TRBJ2-5
v_call: TRBV13
clone_size: NA
d_call: TRBD2

cdr3_aa: CAISQTGLNTEAFF
cdr3_nt: TGTGCCATCAGTCAGACAGGGTTGAACACTGAAGCTTTCTTT
j_call: TRBJ1-1
v_call: TRBV10-3
clone_size: NA
d_call: TRBD1